This TCR beta chain was documented in a study of blood T cell repertoires in COVID-19. The CDR3 runs 14 residues. The germline gives CDR1 SGHAT, CDR2 FQNNGV. V gave up 1 base and J gave up 6 bases; unmatched junction bases: 6. Libraries were prepared by immunoSEQ multiplex PCR; TCRdb keeps only in-frame clonotypes and omits some of them. This table has about 230,000 clones, roughly 85% appearing once. Sequencing was carried out using peripheral blood. The TCR sequence derives from a woman between 70 and 85 years old with active or convalescent COVID-19. This chain joins TRBV11-2 and TRBJ2-7; 7 bases are a match to TRBD1. Here the CDR3 reads CASSLVRRGREQYF. CDR3 coding DNA: TGTGCCAGCAGCTTAGTACGAAGGGGGCGCGAGCAGTACTTC.